Described below is a single T cell receptor (beta chain) sequence and its context. The method was immunoSEQ multiplex PCR; TCRdb's version includes in-frame clones alone and lacks a portion of them. The sample shows 200,000 to 250,000 clones, around 94% of them seen only once. The germline gives CDR1 ENHRY, CDR2 SYGVKD. CDR3 length: 13 residues. The J segment lost 4 bases and the V segment lost 6 bases, leaving 3 bases of the junction unmatched. This entry is derived from a study of control samples from healthy donors and cancer patients. The J gene is TRBJ1-1, the V gene TRBV10-3; TRBD1 matches 9 bases. The origin of this receptor is a man aged 50-60 years in good health. Sequenced: blood. The CDR3 protein is CAIRGDRVTEAFF. The CDR3, as DNA: TGTGCCATCAGAGGGGACAGGGTCACTGAAGCTTTCTTT.